What follows is one TCR beta chain and its context. Its antigen remains undetermined. No qualities accompany the bases; no much larger clone lies one base away. A two-step multiplex PCR amplified TCR-beta CDR3 regions from genomic DNA, and the second step of the PCR added Illumina-compatible adaptors. TCR-beta immunosequencing was performed on an Illumina platform as a commercial immunoSEQ service. In the authors' own workflow: Repertoires were described by productive clonality and by Top 10 Clones, which is the percentage of T-cell templates coming from the ten most frequent sequences. Productive clonality ranged from 0 to 1, with 1 indicating a monoclonal population. Sequences comprising at least 0.1% of tumour T-cell templates but absent from matched non-adjacent lung were defined as tumour-associated clones and were identified via log10 scatter plots. Student's t-tests were used for two-group comparisons, ANOVA was used for stages, and linear regression was used for relationships, with analyses conducted in GraphPad Prism7 and R. The clones in this table, taken by TCRdb from immuneACCESS, are in-frame only. Not every clone is retained; where verified, under half of the shortfall comes from an unresolved V gene, and the cause of the rest is unknown. Clone size and the V and J calls come from that table; the DNA yielded D and trimming. The sample has 14,000 or so clones on record, more than 65% of them singletons. Jointly, the top ten make up roughly 10% of the sample.

Genomic DNA was isolated with the QIAamp DNA kit from frozen aliquots of single-cell suspensions that had not been sorted. The tumour samples consisted of surgically resected non-small cell lung cancer tissue. Tissues were received within 2 hours of resection and processed immediately into single-cell suspensions. Tissue was broken up mechanically, digested enzymatically with DNase I, collagenase I and hyaluronidase for 30 minutes at 37 degrees C, and then filtered and RBC-lysed. The entry originates in a study of immune cell composition in non-small cell lung cancer (dated by TCRdb to 2016 to 2017). In the study overall: Histologic subtype, mostly lung adenocarcinoma or squamous cell carcinoma, was determined with H&E together with p63, CK5, Napsin A and TTF-1 immunohistochemistry. TCR-beta sequencing (Adaptive Biotechnologies) was performed on approximately 35 paired NSCLC tumour and non-adjacent lung specimens plus 26 tumour-only specimens. Supplementary cohort #1, around 10 lung adenocarcinoma cases, had paired tumour/lung TCR-beta sequencing and TIL populations generated to assess tumour reactivity. Several tumour specimens with TCR-beta data were of rare histological subtypes and were excluded from the subtype comparisons.

Overall study results and their limits: The reactivity cohort included only ten to eleven cases, and whether tumour-reactive clones share sequences with the dominant in vivo tumour-associated clones was not shown. No significant correlation was found between smoking pack-years and tumour TCR-beta clonality. Compared with lung adenocarcinoma tumours, lung squamous cell carcinoma showed significantly higher Top 10 clone scores and productive clonality. In nine to ten adenocarcinoma cases, a strong correlation was found between maximal tumour-associated clone frequency and TIL tumour reactivity, whereas no such correlation was found between overall clonality and TIL tumour reactivity. Nearly half of NSCLC cases had tumour-associated clones >0.5%, with roughly 76% of squamous carcinomas showing such clones compared with 30% to 40% of adenocarcinomas.

CDR1 KGHSH and CDR2 LQKENI were looked up in the germline V gene. Including cysteine and phenylalanine, the CDR3 has 16 amino acids. The kept DNA is CDR3 alone, 48 bases in frame from the first base. Unmatched junction bases come to 5, with V trimmed by 6 bases and J by 0 bases. The receptor comes from a human donor with non-small cell lung cancer. Material for sequencing was lung tumor tissue. The chain joins TRBV18 to TRBJ2-6, with 7 bases matching TRBD1. The nucleotide sequence reads as follows: TGTGCCAGCTCGATCCGGGACAGCTCTGGGGCCAACGTCCTGACTTTC. Its translation reads: CASSIRDSSGANVLTF. Reference TRBV18 and TRBJ2-6 proteins supply the regions before and after the CDR3; the full variable domain is: NAGVMQNPRHLVRRRGQEARLRCSPMKGHSHVYWYRQLPEEGLKFMVYLQKENIIDESGMPKERFSAEFPKEGPSILRIQQVVRGDSAAYFCASSIRDSSGANVLTFGAGSRLTVL.